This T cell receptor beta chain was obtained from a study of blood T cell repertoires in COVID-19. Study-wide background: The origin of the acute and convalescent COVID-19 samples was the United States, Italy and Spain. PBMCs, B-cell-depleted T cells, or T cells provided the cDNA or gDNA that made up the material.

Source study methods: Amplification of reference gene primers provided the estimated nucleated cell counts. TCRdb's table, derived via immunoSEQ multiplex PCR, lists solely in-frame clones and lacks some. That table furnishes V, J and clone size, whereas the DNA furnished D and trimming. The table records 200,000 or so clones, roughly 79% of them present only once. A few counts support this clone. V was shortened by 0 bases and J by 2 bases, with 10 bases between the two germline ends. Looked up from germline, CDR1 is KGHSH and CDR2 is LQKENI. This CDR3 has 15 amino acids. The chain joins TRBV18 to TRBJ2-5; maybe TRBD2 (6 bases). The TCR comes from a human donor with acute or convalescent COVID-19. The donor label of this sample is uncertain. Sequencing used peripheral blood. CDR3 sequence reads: CASSPPPSAQETQYF. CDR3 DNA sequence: TGTGCCAGCTCACCACCCCCTAGCGCACAAGAGACCCAGTACTTC.